A single sample is the source of the 19 T cell receptor beta chains below, sequenced in a study of T cell responses to AZD1222 COVID-19 vaccine. Some clones are missing from TCRdb's copy, which holds only in-frame ones; the method was immunoSEQ multiplex PCR. The sample holds 150,000 to 180,000 clones, 86% seen once. Sequences were derived from peripheral blood, sampled on day 0 of MenACWY control vaccination. These receptors came from an adult in good health.

The chain is built from TRBV6-2 or TRBV6-3 and TRBJ2-7; 9 positions agree with TRBD2. This CDR3 has 16 residues. J was trimmed by 0 bases and V by 3 bases; bases with no gene match: 6. From germline, CDR1 is MNHEY and CDR2 SVGEGT. The CDR3 DNA follows: TGTGCCAGCAGTTATGGCCTAGCGGGGCTCTCCTACGAGCAGTACGTC. Translating it yields CASSYGLAGLSYEQYV.

Written as DNA, the CDR3 is TGCGCCAGCAGCTTGGTGGGGACAACCACGGCGACTGAAGCTTTCTTT. Amino acids: CASSLVGTTTATEAFF. The chain combines TRBV5-1 with TRBJ1-1; tentatively, D is TRBD1 (6 bases). In germline, CDR1 is SGHRS, CDR2 YFSETQ. V was shortened by 0 bases and J by 5 bases, with 17 bases between the two germline ends. CDR3 size: 16 residues.

This rearrangement joins TRBV29-1 to TRBJ1-4; TRBD1 aligns across 7 bases. The CDR3 covers 13 residues. CDR1 is SQVTM and CDR2 is ANQGSEA in the germline V gene. The J segment lost 8 bases and the V segment lost 6 bases, leaving 9 bases of the junction unmatched. CDR3 sequence (DNA): TGCAGCGTCCGGACTCAGGGGGGAGAAAAACTGTTTTTT. It specifies CSVRTQGGEKLFF.

This chain connects TRBV27 to TRBJ2-7; 9 bases agree with TRBD1. The V gene end was trimmed by 1 base and the J gene end by 5 bases; junction bases not matched to a gene: 6. Germline-derived CDR1 and CDR2 are MNHEY and SMNVEV (reference sequence). The CDR3 sequence is 15 residues long. The CDR3 protein is CASSLYGDRDHEQYF. DNA for the CDR3: TGTGCCAGCAGTTTATATGGGGACAGGGACCACGAGCAGTACTTC.

The rearrangement joins TRBV5-8 to TRBJ1-2; possible D gene TRBD1, 5 bases. This CDR3 contains 13 residues. V lost 0 bases, J lost 4 bases, and 7 bases lay in between. Germline CDR1 SGHTS, CDR2 YDEGEE. The CDR3 DNA reads TGTGCCAGCAGCTTGGAGGGGAGCTATGGCTACACCTTC. Amino acids: CASSLEGSYGYTF.

V gene TRBV5-1 combines with J gene TRBJ1-1; 8 bases line up with TRBD1. Trimming cost V 1 base and J 3 bases; bases outside gene matches: 5. Germline V CDR1 and CDR2: SGHRS, YFSETQ. The CDR3 has 15 residues. This chain's CDR3 is CASSLQGALDTEAFF. DNA for the CDR3: TGCGCCAGCAGCTTGCAGGGGGCGTTGGACACTGAAGCTTTCTTT.

The chain couples TRBV11-2 to TRBJ2-3; 8 nucleotides match TRBD2. With 5 bases clipped from V and 1 base from J, the junction kept 11 bases outside the gene matches. The CDR3 is 17 amino acids. Germline V lookup: CDR1 SGHAT, CDR2 FQNNGV. CDR3 protein: CASSPGGSGGGTDTQYF. As DNA, the CDR3 is TGTGCCAGCAGCCCGGGGGGCAGCGGGGGCGGCACAGATACGCAGTATTTT.

The chain uses TRBV11-2 and TRBJ2-3, with TRBD2 matching 8 bases. Germline V gene lookup returns CDR1 SGHAT and CDR2 FQNNGV. Trimming at V came to 1 base and at J to 2 bases, leaving 5 bases not matched to a gene. The CDR3 covers 16 residues. The CDR3 region has the DNA TGTGCCAGCAGCTTAGGCGGGGGGCGCTCCACAGATACGCAGTATTTT. Amino acid sequence: CASSLGGGRSTDTQYF.

This sequence joins TRBV5-1 and TRBJ1-2; 8 nucleotides match TRBD1. With 0 bases clipped from V and 4 bases from J, the junction kept 5 bases outside the gene matches. The CDR3 consists of 15 residues. Germline CDR1 reads SGHRS; CDR2 reads YFSETQ. In DNA form, the CDR3 reads TGCGCCAGCAGCTTGGCCCAGGGGGCGAGCTATGGCTACACCTTC. This encodes CASSLAQGASYGYTF.

This clone turned up a few times. This rearrangement joins TRBV19 to TRBJ2-7, with TRBD2 matching 12 bases. CDR1 is LNHDA and CDR2 is SQIVND in the germline V gene (reference sequence). The CDR3 runs 14 residues. The junction had 0 bases not matched to a gene; V was cut back by 4 bases and J by 2 bases. The CDR3 reads CASSRLAGAYEQYF. CDR3 nucleotide sequence: TGTGCCAGTAGTAGACTAGCGGGAGCCTACGAGCAGTACTTC.

The V and J genes are TRBV15 and TRBJ1-5; 7 nucleotides match TRBD1. The CDR3 runs to 16 residues. Per germline, CDR1 LNHNV and CDR2 YYDKDF (reference sequence). J gave up 2 bases and V 2 bases, and 6 bases lay outside the gene matches. CDR3 nucleotides: TGTGCCACCAGCAGACTACGGGACAGAGGCAATCAGCCCCAGCATTTT. Encoded protein: CATSRLRDRGNQPQHF.

The chain uses TRBV18 and TRBJ2-7, with a weak D call TRBD2 (6 bases). With 3 bases removed from V and 7 bases from J, the gap between germline ends came to 13 bases. The CDR3 is 13 amino acids. Germline V gene lookup returns CDR1 KGHSH and CDR2 LQKENI. The CDR3 sequence: CASSPADGGEQYV. The CDR3 bases are TGTGCCAGCTCACCCGCGGACGGGGGAGAGCAGTACGTC.

This chain connects TRBV18 to TRBJ2-7, with D perhaps TRBD2 (5 bases). This CDR3 spans 17 amino acids. V lost 2 bases and J 0 bases, leaving 17 bases between the germline ends. From germline, CDR1 is KGHSH and CDR2 LQKENI. The CDR3 spells CASSPSSRAQSSYEQYV. In DNA, the CDR3 is TGTGCCAGCTCACCATCGTCGAGGGCCCAAAGCTCCTACGAGCAGTACGTC.

The chain employs TRBV19 and TRBJ1-5; a weak D match, TRBD1 (6 bases). The CDR3 is made up of 16 amino acids. Between the trimmed V and J ends, which lost 4 bases and 5 bases, there was a span of 18 bases. From germline, CDR1 is LNHDA and CDR2 SQIVND (reference sequence). The CDR3 is CASSTEMTGLDQPQHF. CDR3 bases: TGTGCCAGTAGTACTGAAATGACAGGCTTGGATCAGCCCCAGCATTTT.

The chain carries TRBV27 and TRBJ2-7; 8 bases match TRBD2. The CDR3 length is 14 residues. In germline, CDR1 is MNHEY, CDR2 SMNVEV (reference sequence). V lost 2 bases to trimming and J lost 4 bases; unmatched junction nucleotides: 4. CDR3 nucleotide sequence: TGTGCCAGCAGTTTAAAGCCTAGCGGGTACGAGCAGTACGTC. It codes for CASSLKPSGYEQYV.

CDR3 bases: TGTGCCAGCTCACCCTTTGACAGGGGAAATGGAAACACCATATATTTT. It encodes CASSPFDRGNGNTIYF. This chain joins TRBV18 and TRBJ1-3; TRBD1 aligns across 8 bases. The germline CDR1 and CDR2 sequences are KGHSH and LQKENI. The CDR3 runs to 16 residues. V dropped 3 bases and J dropped 3; count of bases not matched to a gene: 7.

Worth noting for this clone: Other DNA sequences from this sample encode an identical CDR3 as well. CDR3 residues: CASSLGVGYGYTF. CDR3 DNA: TGTGCCAGCAGTTTAGGGGTCGGCTATGGCTACACCTTC. This chain links TRBV28 with TRBJ1-2, with no clear D. Trimming stripped 2 bases from V and 4 bases from J, with 8 bases between. CDR3 length: 13 residues. Germline CDR1 and CDR2: MDHEN and SYDVKM.

The gene calls are TRBV3-1 (or the pseudogene TRBV3-2) and TRBJ1-4; possibly TRBD1 for D (5 bases). V lost 2 bases and J lost 5, with 9 bases in between. The germline V gene encodes CDR1 LGHDT and CDR2 YNNKEL (reference sequence). The length of the CDR3 is 14 residues. The CDR3 DNA is TGTGCCAGCAGCCAATCCGCAGGGAATGAAAAACTGTTTTTT. It is translated as CASSQSAGNEKLFF.

The chain combines TRBV7-2 with TRBJ1-1; a weak D match, TRBD1 (5 bases). The CDR3 loop spans 14 amino acids. The germline V and J ends were trimmed by 5 bases and 0 bases, with 10 bases remaining between them. Germline CDR1 SGHTA, CDR2 FQGNSA. This CDR3 reads CASSHRGLNTEAFF. CDR3 nucleotide sequence: TGTGCCAGCAGCCATAGGGGACTGAACACTGAAGCTTTCTTT.